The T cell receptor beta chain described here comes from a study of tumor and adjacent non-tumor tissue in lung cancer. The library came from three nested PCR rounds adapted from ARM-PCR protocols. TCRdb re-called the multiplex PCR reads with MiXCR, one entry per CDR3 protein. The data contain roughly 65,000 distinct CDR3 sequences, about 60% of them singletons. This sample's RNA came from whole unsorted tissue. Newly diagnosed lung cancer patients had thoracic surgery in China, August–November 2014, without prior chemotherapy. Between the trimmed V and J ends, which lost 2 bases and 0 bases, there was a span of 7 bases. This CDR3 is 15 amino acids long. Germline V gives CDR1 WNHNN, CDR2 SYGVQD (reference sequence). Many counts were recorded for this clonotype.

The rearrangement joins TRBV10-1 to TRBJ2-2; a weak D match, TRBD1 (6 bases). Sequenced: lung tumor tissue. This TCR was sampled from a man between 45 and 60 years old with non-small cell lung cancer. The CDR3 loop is CASSEEGANTGELFF. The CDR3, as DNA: TGCGCCAGCAGTGAGGAGGGGGCGAACACCGGGGAGCTGTTTTTT.